These 10 T cell receptor beta chains originate from one sample sequenced in a study of radiation and T cells in renal cell carcinoma (dated by TCRdb to the early 2020s). What the time point label conveys for this sample: baseline pretreatment blood. Explained via the paper, the treatment or condition label denotes: 15 Gy SBRT to primary tumor, nephrectomy 4 weeks later. The library relied on the immunoSEQ multiplex PCR assay. TCRdb took over this immuneACCESS table, retaining in-frame rearrangements with V and J assigned. Such tables are incomplete; in checked studies, under half of the missing clones stem from an unresolved V gene, and the remainder is unexplained. The sample contains more than 95,000 clones, approximately 78% of them found a single time. The ten most abundant clones make up around 3% of the sample. Specimen: blood, collected from a patient whose treatment included radiotherapy and nephrectomy. Receptor source: a woman in her fifties or sixties with renal cell carcinoma.

The chain employs TRBV7-2 and TRBJ2-5, with D unresolved. The CDR3 contains 14 residues. Germline lookup yields CDR1 SGHTA and CDR2 FQGNSA. Trimming shortened V by 1 base and J by 5 bases, and 11 bases separated the two germline ends. CDR3 amino acids: CASSLGSFRETQYF. In DNA form, the CDR3 reads TGTGCCAGCAGCTTAGGATCTTTTAGGGAGACCCAGTACTTC.

Here the CDR3 reads CASSPKGPYGYTF. In nucleotides, the CDR3 is TGTGCCAGCAGCCCCAAGGGACCCTATGGCTACACCTTC. The V gene is TRBV7-8, the J gene TRBJ1-2; tentative D call: TRBD1 (5 bases). V was cut by 5 bases and J by 4 bases, with 11 bases left in between. There are 13 residues in the CDR3. Germline-derived CDR1 and CDR2 are SGHVS and FQNEAQ.

The chain carries TRBV19 and TRBJ2-1; D gene ambiguous. The CDR3 totals 13 residues. In germline, CDR1 is LNHDA, CDR2 SQIVND (reference sequence). V was trimmed by 10 bases and J by 3 bases, leaving 13 bases between them. CDR3 region: CATNDQNYNEQFF. The CDR3 DNA reads as TGTGCCACCAATGACCAGAACTACAATGAGCAGTTCTTC.

The J gene is TRBJ2-7, the V gene TRBV5-8; 7 nucleotides line up with TRBD1. This CDR3 has 15 residues. The V gene end was trimmed by 5 bases and the J gene end by 2 bases; junction bases not matched to a gene: 10. Germline lookup yields CDR1 SGHTS and CDR2 YDEGEE. The CDR3 loop is CASSYTGTEPYEQYF. CDR3 nucleotides: TGTGCCAGCAGTTACACCGGGACAGAACCCTACGAGCAGTACTTC.

V usage is TRBV18 and J usage is TRBJ2-1; D is possibly TRBD1 (6 bases). V lost 3 bases to trimming and J lost 8 bases, with 20 bases between them. The length of the CDR3 is 16 residues. The germline V gene encodes CDR1 KGHSH and CDR2 LQKENI. The CDR3 region has the DNA TGTGCCAGCTCACCGGAGTTGCTTGACAGGACAGATGAGCAGTTCTTC. Translating it yields CASSPELLDRTDEQFF.

The gene calls are TRBV6-5 and TRBJ1-2; 8 bases agree with TRBD1. Germline V gene lookup returns CDR1 MNHEY and CDR2 SVGAGI. This CDR3 has 14 amino acids. The trim removed 5 bases at V and 5 bases at J, leaving 7 bases unmatched. CDR3 protein: CASSHPDRGYGYTF. The CDR3, as DNA: TGTGCCAGCAGTCACCCCGACAGGGGATATGGCTACACCTTC.

The chain combines TRBV14 with TRBJ1-2; D gene unclear. Trimming pared 1 base from V and 7 bases from J, leaving 7 bases between. Germline lookup yields CDR1 SGHDN and CDR2 FVKESK. The CDR3 runs 12 residues. CDR3 nucleotide sequence: TGTGCCAGCAGCCAAGTCGGGAGTGGCTACACCTTC. As protein: CASSQVGSGYTF.

V and J are TRBV15 and TRBJ2-2; 10 positions agree with TRBD1. This CDR3 is 17 amino acids long. Germline CDR1 LNHNV, CDR2 YYDKDF (reference sequence). V trimming: 1 base; J trimming: 0 bases; junction bases outside the gene matches: 2. The chain's CDR3 is CATSRAGQGANTGELFF. CDR3 coding DNA: TGTGCCACCAGCAGAGCAGGACAGGGGGCGAACACCGGGGAGCTGTTTTTT.

The chain is built from TRBV10-1 and TRBJ2-1; no reliable D call. The CDR3 contains 14 residues. Germline lookup yields CDR1 WNHNN and CDR2 SYGVQD (reference sequence). Trimming cost V 5 bases and J 3 bases, with 11 bases left between them. The CDR3: CASSLGGDYNEQFF. CDR3 DNA sequence: TGCGCCAGCAGTCTAGGTGGGGACTACAATGAGCAGTTCTTC.

The chain carries TRBV4-2 and TRBJ2-2, with D perhaps matching TRBD1 or TRBD2 (5 bases each). Looked up from germline, CDR1 is LGHNA and CDR2 is YNFKEQ. The V end was cut by 4 bases, the J end by 5 bases, with 20 bases between. The CDR3 has 17 amino acids. CDR3 bases: TGTGCCAGCAGCCTCGTTACTGGGGCGGGTCCAACCGGGGAGCTGTTTTTT. Protein product: CASSLVTGAGPTGELFF.